These 31 T cell receptor beta chains were all obtained from the same sample, sequenced in a study of T cell clones after liver transplantation. The data were produced by immunoSEQ multiplex PCR, yet TCRdb's version contains in-frame clones alone and is incomplete. There are about 15,000 clones in the sample; approximately 82% occur only once, and 28% lies in the top ten. The sample consisted of CD8+ T cells from blood, taken approximately 45 months after liver transplant. Receptors were obtained from a human patient who received a liver transplant. The graft donor may have given rise to some T cells.

The chain uses TRBV25-1 and TRBJ2-2, with 8 nucleotides matching TRBD1. V lost 8 bases and J lost 7; bases outside the gene matches: 9. This CDR3 contains 14 residues. Germline loops: CDR1 MGHDK, CDR2 SYGVNS. In DNA, the CDR3 is TGTGCCAGCTCCGGGACAGGCCCGTTCGGGGAGCTGTTTTTT. It is translated as CASSGTGPFGELFF.

The rearrangement uses TRBV5-8 and TRBJ1-1; 9 bases match TRBD1. CDR3 size: 14 residues. Germline V gene lookup returns CDR1 SGHTS and CDR2 YDEGEE. V lost 4 bases and J lost 1; bases outside the gene matches: 2. CDR3 in amino acids: CASSLDRGNTEAFF. Here the CDR3 DNA reads TGTGCCAGCAGCCTGGACAGGGGGAACACTGAAGCTTTCTTT.

The rearrangement uses TRBV7-7 and TRBJ2-5; D may be TRBD1 (5 bases). V dropped 2 bases and J dropped 2 bases, with 12 bases sitting between them. The V gene's germline CDR1 is SSHAT and CDR2 FNYEAQ (reference sequence). The CDR3 length is 15 residues. CDR3 DNA sequence: TGTGCCAGCAGCTTATGGCAGGGCACTCAAGAGACCCAGTACTTC. Its translation: CASSLWQGTQETQYF.

The chain recombines TRBV27 with TRBJ2-5; 7 nucleotides line up with TRBD1. V dropped 8 bases and J dropped 7; count of bases not matched to a gene: 19. The V gene's germline CDR1 is MNHEY and CDR2 SMNVEV (reference sequence). The CDR3 spans 16 residues. As DNA, the CDR3 is TGTGCCAGCGCCACAGCCTCACAGGGGCGGACGGGGACCCAGTACTTC. Protein sequence: CASATASQGRTGTQYF.

The chain has TRBV4-2 and TRBJ2-2, with unresolved D. This CDR3 region has 14 residues. V dropped 4 bases and J dropped 1 base, with 7 bases sitting between them. Per germline, CDR1 LGHNA and CDR2 YNFKEQ. CDR3 amino acids: CASSPTMNTGELFF. The CDR3 DNA sequence: TGTGCCAGCAGCCCGACAATGAACACCGGGGAGCTGTTTTTT.

The chain links TRBV7-9 to TRBJ1-4, with D uncertain. Germline assignment: CDR1 SEHNR and CDR2 FQNEAQ (reference sequence). Between the trimmed V and J ends, which lost 0 bases and 4 bases, there was a span of 6 bases. This CDR3 spans 14 amino acids. The chain's CDR3 is CASSLAGLNEKLFF. In nucleotides, the CDR3 is TGTGCCAGCAGCTTAGCCGGACTTAATGAAAAACTGTTTTTT. Drawing the rest from reference TRBV7-9 and TRBJ1-4, the complete variable domain is DTGVSQNPRHKITKRGQNVTFRCDPISEHNRLYWYRQTLGQGPEFLTYFQNEAQLEKSRLLSDRFSAERPKGSFSTLEIQRTEQGDSAMYLCASSLAGLNEKLFFGSGTQLSVL.

The chain carries TRBV7-9 and TRBJ1-2; 12 positions agree with TRBD1. CDR1 SEHNR and CDR2 FQNEAQ come from the germline V gene (reference sequence). The CDR3 covers 15 residues. V trimming: 5 bases; J trimming: 8 bases; junction bases outside the gene matches: 9. The CDR3 loop is CASSISWGQGAGYTF. The CDR3 DNA sequence: TGTGCCAGCAGCATCTCATGGGGACAGGGGGCCGGCTACACCTTC.

The gene calls are TRBV27 and TRBJ1-1, with D tentatively TRBD1 (6 bases). The CDR3 sequence is 14 residues long. Germline lookup yields CDR1 MNHEY and CDR2 SMNVEV (reference sequence). Between the trimmed V and J ends, which lost 1 base and 5 bases, there was a span of 11 bases. The CDR3 DNA follows: TGTGCCAGCAGTTTATTAAAACAGGGAACTGAAGCTTTCTTT. Translation gives CASSLLKQGTEAFF.

V and J are TRBV19 and TRBJ2-5; 10 bases fit TRBD2. Germline trimming cut 4 bases from V and 3 bases from J; bases unmatched to any gene: 2. Germline CDR1 is LNHDA and CDR2 is SQIVND (reference sequence). CDR3 length: 14 residues. The CDR3 sequence is CASSTGLAEETQYF. CDR3 DNA: TGTGCCAGTAGTACCGGACTAGCGGAAGAGACCCAGTACTTC.

V and J are TRBV4-1 and TRBJ1-1, with 7 nucleotides matching TRBD1. Germline assignment: CDR1 MGHRA and CDR2 YSYEKL. V trimming: 2 bases; J trimming: 5 bases; junction bases outside the gene matches: 8. This CDR3 region has 15 residues. The CDR3 coding sequence is TGCGCCAGCAGCCAACGTACAGGGGTAAGGACTGAAGCTTTCTTT. This sequence encodes CASSQRTGVRTEAFF.

Written as DNA, the CDR3 is TGTGCCAGCAGTTTAGAGGCACCTGTAGGGACTAGCGGGGACAATGAGCAGTTCTTC. Translation gives CASSLEAPVGTSGDNEQFF. The V and J genes are TRBV27 and TRBJ2-1; 13 nucleotides line up with TRBD2. J lost 5 bases, V lost 2 bases, and 12 bases had no gene match. The CDR3 consists of 19 residues. The germline V gene has CDR1 MNHEY and CDR2 SMNVEV (reference sequence).

V and J are TRBV6-5 and TRBJ2-2, with 7 positions matching TRBD2. V was clipped by 11 bases and J by 5 bases; unmatched bases: 8. Per the germline V gene, CDR1 is MNHEY and CDR2 is SVGAGI. This CDR3 spans 13 amino acids. The CDR3 here is CALRDYPTGELFF. The DNA of the CDR3 is TGTGCCTTGAGGGACTACCCTACCGGGGAGCTGTTTTTT.

The genes are TRBV28 and TRBJ2-1, with a possible D match to TRBD2 (5 bases). V dropped 6 bases and J dropped 5 bases, with 5 bases sitting between them. This CDR3 is 11 amino acids long. Per germline, CDR1 MDHEN and CDR2 SYDVKM. This CDR3 reads CASSGDNEQFF. CDR3 DNA sequence: TGTGCCAGCAGCGGGGACAATGAGCAGTTCTTC.

The chain recombines TRBV6-4 with TRBJ2-1, with 7 bases that match TRBD2. Looked up from germline, CDR1 is MRHNA and CDR2 is SNTAGT. This CDR3 has 13 amino acids. V lost 3 bases and J lost 6; bases outside the gene matches: 2. CDR3 loop: CASSESGINEQFF. Here the CDR3 DNA reads TGTGCCAGCAGTGAAAGCGGGATCAATGAGCAGTTCTTC.

Details on this clone: A far larger clone is only one base removed, so a read error is likely. The CDR3 nucleotides read TGTGCCAGCAGCTTGGGACAGGGGGCGTACGAGCAGTACTTC. Encoded protein: CASSLGQGAYEQYF. The chain couples TRBV5-4 to TRBJ2-7; TRBD1 aligns across 10 bases. Per the germline V gene, CDR1 is SGHNT and CDR2 is YYREEE (reference sequence). CDR3 length: 14 amino acids. V shed 0 bases, J shed 4 bases, and the junction held 1 base outside the gene matches.

This clone was seen once. This chain joins TRBV19 and TRBJ2-2, with TRBD2 as a possible D gene (6 bases). This CDR3 region has 14 residues. Germline V gene sequence: CDR1 LNHDA, CDR2 SQIVND (reference sequence). V lost 8 bases, J lost 6 bases, and 16 bases lay in between. CDR3 sequence: CASEWAEGPGELFF. CDR3 DNA: TGTGCCAGTGAGTGGGCGGAGGGGCCCGGGGAGCTGTTTTTT. The whole variable domain, filled in from reference TRBV19 and TRBJ2-2, reads DGGITQSPKYLFRKEGQNVTLSCEQNLNHDAMYWYRQDPGQGLRLIYYSQIVNDFQKGDIAEGYSVSREKKESFPLTVTSAQKNPTAFYLCASEWAEGPGELFFGEGSRLTVL.

V gene TRBV11-2 combines with J gene TRBJ2-1, with D hard to call. The CDR3 is made up of 12 amino acids. The germline gives CDR1 SGHAT, CDR2 FQNNGV. Trimming pared 2 bases from V and 10 bases from J, leaving 9 bases between. As DNA, the CDR3 is TGTGCCAGCAGCTTACTTGGGAACGAGCAGTTCTTC. Amino acid sequence: CASSLLGNEQFF.

The chain couples TRBV19 to TRBJ2-1; D not certain. V gave up 7 bases and J gave up 0 bases, with 7 bases separating them. The CDR3 length is 13 residues. The germline gives CDR1 LNHDA, CDR2 SQIVND (reference sequence). This CDR3 is CASMERSYNEQFF. CDR3 coding DNA: TGTGCCAGTATGGAGCGCTCCTACAATGAGCAGTTCTTC.

This sequence joins TRBV4-3 and TRBJ1-2, with D possibly TRBD1 on 5 matching bases. Trimming shortened V by 3 bases and J by 8 bases, and 16 bases separated the two germline ends. The germline V gene encodes CDR1 LGHNA and CDR2 YSLEER. The CDR3 loop spans 14 amino acids. As DNA, the CDR3 is TGCGCCAGCAGCCACCCCTCCGGGGCGGGGGGCTACACCTTC. It encodes CASSHPSGAGGYTF.

This clone is labeled medium-sized. The rearrangement uses TRBV19 and TRBJ2-1; TRBD2 agrees at 8 bases. V shed 5 bases, J shed 5 bases, and the junction held 8 bases outside the gene matches. The CDR3 totals 15 residues. CDR1 is LNHDA, CDR2 SQIVND, per germline (reference sequence). The CDR3: CASSLVAGPNNEQFF. CDR3 nucleotide sequence: TGTGCCAGTAGTCTCGTAGCGGGACCCAACAATGAGCAGTTCTTC.

The V and J genes are TRBV28 and TRBJ2-7; TRBD1 matches at 8 bases. J lost 5 bases, V lost 4 bases, and 10 bases had no gene match. CDR3 length: 15 amino acids. CDR1 and CDR2 from the germline V gene are MDHEN and SYDVKM. The CDR3 sequence is CASSSSRDRFDEQYF. The DNA for the CDR3 is TGTGCCAGCAGTTCAAGCCGGGACAGGTTTGACGAGCAGTACTTC.

This chain uses TRBV5-1 with TRBJ2-2; D not resolved. This CDR3 comprises 12 residues. V was trimmed by 0 bases and J by 6 bases, leaving 3 bases between them. Germline V gene sequence: CDR1 SGHRS, CDR2 YFSETQ. In nucleotides, the CDR3 is TGCGCCAGCAGCTTGGAGTCCGGGGAGCTGTTTTTT. Residues: CASSLESGELFF.

V usage is TRBV6-5 and J usage is TRBJ2-5; 8 positions match TRBD2. Trimming removed 1 base from V and 3 bases from J; junction bases left unmatched: 4. This CDR3 spans 15 amino acids. From germline, CDR1 is MNHEY and CDR2 SVGAGI. CDR3 coding DNA: TGTGCCAGCAGTTACTTCCCGGGACTAGAAGAGACCCAGTACTTC. Translation gives CASSYFPGLEETQYF.

The genes are TRBV28 and TRBJ2-5; perhaps D is TRBD1 or TRBD2 (6 bases each). The J call may be wrong; the DNA end is better matched by TRBJ2-7. Germline V lookup: CDR1 MDHEN, CDR2 SYDVKM. The CDR3 length is 13 residues. CDR3 sequence reads: CASSFGGPHEQYF. CDR3 DNA sequence: TGTGCCAGCAGTTTTGGGGGGCCGCACGAGCAGTACTTC.

This clone showed up just once. The rearrangement links TRBV7-9 to TRBJ1-4; D uncertain. CDR1 is SEHNR and CDR2 is FQNEAQ in the germline V gene (reference sequence). V shed 1 base and J shed 5 bases, with 8 bases lying between them. The CDR3 spans 14 residues. CDR3 amino acids: CASSLEGKNEKLFF. The CDR3 DNA sequence: TGTGCCAGCAGCTTAGAGGGCAAGAATGAAAAACTGTTTTTT.

The chain has TRBV7-9 and TRBJ1-4, with a tentative D call TRBD1 (5 bases). V dropped 10 bases and J dropped 4 bases, with 10 bases sitting between them. The CDR3 has 12 residues. Germline assignment: CDR1 SEHNR and CDR2 FQNEAQ (reference sequence). CDR3 DNA: TGTGCCATACAGGACCTTAATGAAAAACTGTTTTTT. Protein product: CAIQDLNEKLFF.

The chain couples TRBV9 to TRBJ2-1; 7 bases agree with TRBD1. CDR1 is SGDLS and CDR2 is YYNGEE in the germline V gene. This CDR3 has 13 amino acids. V lost 4 bases to trimming and J lost 8 bases; unmatched junction nucleotides: 6. The CDR3 protein is CASSLTTGDEQFF. The CDR3 DNA sequence: TGTGCCAGCAGCCTTACTACAGGGGATGAGCAGTTCTTC.

This rearrangement joins TRBV4-1 to TRBJ1-5, with 11 bases lining up with TRBD1. After removal of 3 bases from V and 5 bases from J, the junction contained 3 bases not matched to a gene. The CDR3 spans 15 residues. Germline values: CDR1 MGHRA, CDR2 YSYEKL. CDR3 nucleotides: TGCGCCAGCAGCCAGGGGACAGGGGGGCATCAGCCCCAGCATTTT. Amino acids: CASSQGTGGHQPQHF.

The CDR3 nucleotides are TGTGCCAGTAGTATAGAAACAGGGAACTACCAAGAGACCCAGTACTTC. Translating it yields CASSIETGNYQETQYF. The genes are TRBV19 and TRBJ2-5, with D perhaps matching TRBD1 (6 bases). Germline CDR1 and CDR2: LNHDA and SQIVND (reference sequence). V lost 0 bases and J 0 bases, leaving 11 bases between the germline ends. The CDR3 covers 16 residues.

The chain links TRBV9 to TRBJ2-6, with D unclear. The V gene's germline CDR1 is SGDLS and CDR2 YYNGEE. The CDR3 loop spans 13 amino acids. V lost 5 bases and J lost 1, with 4 bases in between. CDR3 amino acids: CASSSSGANVLTF. The CDR3 DNA reads TGTGCCAGCAGTAGTTCTGGGGCCAACGTCCTGACTTTC.

The table lists this clone with a few counts. The chain combines TRBV4-1 with TRBJ1-4; TRBD1 might be the D (5 bases). Germline CDR1 reads MGHRA; CDR2 reads YSYEKL. Trimming stripped 4 bases from V and 3 bases from J, with 18 bases between. CDR3 length equals 17 residues. The CDR3 loop is CASSRDRITAANEKLFF. In DNA, the CDR3 is TGCGCCAGCAGCCGGGACCGGATTACGGCGGCTAATGAAAAACTGTTTTTT.